These 13 T cell receptor beta chains were sequenced from one sample in a study of T cell responses to AZD1222 COVID-19 vaccine. Profiled with immunoSEQ multiplex PCR; TCRdb holds only in-frame clones, not every one. The sample lists about 130,000 clones, around 94% occurring once. This specimen consisted of peripheral blood, obtained on day 0 of AZD1222 vaccination. All receptors come from an adult in good health.

The chain carries TRBV5-4 and TRBJ1-5; D remains unclear. The CDR3 covers 13 residues. The germline CDR1 and CDR2 sequences are SGHNT and YYREEE (reference sequence). V was trimmed by 4 bases and J by 5 bases, leaving 10 bases between them. DNA of the CDR3: TGTGCCAGCAGCCGGGAGATAGATCAGCCCCAGCATTTT. Encoded protein: CASSREIDQPQHF.

This clone appeared once. This rearrangement joins TRBV7-6 to TRBJ2-7; D could derive from TRBD1 or TRBD2 (5 bases each). The CDR3 covers 15 residues. Trimming cost V 2 bases and J 5 bases, with 16 bases left between them. CDR1 and CDR2 from the germline V gene are SGHVS and FNYEAQ. DNA of the CDR3: TGTGCCAGCAGCTTACAACCGGGACCGATTAACGAGCAGTACTTC. Amino acids: CASSLQPGPINEQYF. The full variable domain, completed using reference TRBV7-6 and TRBJ2-7, is GAGVSQSPRYKVTKRGQDVALRCDPISGHVSLYWYRQALGQGPEFLTYFNYEAQQDKSGLPNDRFSAERPEGSISTLTIQRTEQRDSAMYRCASSLQPGPINEQYFGPGTRLTVT.

The chain couples TRBV6-1 to TRBJ2-7; 7 bases align to TRBD1. Germline assignment: CDR1 MNHNS and CDR2 SASEGT. Losses at the gene ends were 1 base for V and 4 bases for J; bases not matched to a gene: 4. The CDR3 runs to 14 residues. Written as DNA, the CDR3 is TGTGCCAGCAGTGAAGGGGGCAGGGGGTACGAGCAGTACTTC. It is translated as CASSEGGRGYEQYF.

The genes are TRBV5-4 and TRBJ1-2; 10 bases match TRBD1. Germline CDR1 SGHNT, CDR2 YYREEE (reference sequence). V shed 4 bases and J 7 bases; nucleotides not matched to a gene: 4. The CDR3 contains 13 residues. The CDR3 DNA reads as TGTGCCAGCAGCAGAGACAGGGGGCCTGGCTACACCTTC. Its translation is CASSRDRGPGYTF.

This chain links TRBV7-2 with TRBJ2-2; TRBD2 matches at 9 bases. Germline assignment: CDR1 SGHTA and CDR2 FQGNSA. V was pared by 1 base and J by 1 base, with 7 bases of the junction left unmatched. The CDR3 is 18 amino acids. CDR3 nucleotide sequence: TGTGCCAGCAGCTTAGAGCGGAAACTAGCGGGGAACACCGGGGAGCTGTTTTTT. Translation: CASSLERKLAGNTGELFF.

The rearrangement joins TRBV3-1 (or the pseudogene TRBV3-2) to TRBJ2-3; TRBD2 matches 9 bases. J lost 0 bases, V lost 1 base, and 8 bases had no gene match. Germline CDR1 LGHDT, CDR2 YNNKEL (reference sequence). The length of the CDR3 is 18 residues. DNA of the CDR3: TGTGCCAGCAGCCAAGGGAGGACTAGCGTATCTAGCACAGATACGCAGTATTTT. Its protein is CASSQGRTSVSSTDTQYF.

In its sample, this clone was seen once. The chain has TRBV28 and TRBJ2-3, with 11 bases that match TRBD2. With 1 base clipped from V and 5 bases from J, the junction kept 2 bases outside the gene matches. The CDR3 is made up of 15 amino acids. Per germline, CDR1 MDHEN and CDR2 SYDVKM. CDR3 DNA: TGTGCCAGCAGTTTATCTACTAGCGGGAGAGATACGCAGTATTTT. Translating gives CASSLSTSGRDTQYF.

This clone was counted a single time. CDR3 sequence reads: CASSGMLYNEQFF. Written as DNA, the CDR3 is TGTGCCAGCAGCGGGATGCTGTACAATGAGCAGTTCTTC. This sequence joins TRBV5-5 and TRBJ2-1; D gene unclear. CDR3 length equals 13 residues. Germline-derived CDR1 and CDR2 are SGHKS and YYEKEE (reference sequence). V lost 4 bases, J lost 4 bases, and 9 bases lay in between.

This chain joins TRBV2 and TRBJ1-2, with 7 bases that match TRBD1. Germline values: CDR1 SNHLY, CDR2 FYNNEI. The V gene end was trimmed by 7 bases and the J gene end by 4 bases; junction bases not matched to a gene: 9. This CDR3 spans 14 amino acids. The CDR3 DNA follows: TGTGCCAGCACCTGGGACAGTACTGGCTATGGCTACACCTTC. Translating gives CASTWDSTGYGYTF.

The chain carries TRBV30 and TRBJ1-3; D is unresolved. Germline V CDR1 and CDR2: GTSNPN, SVGIG (reference sequence). With 4 bases removed from V and 7 bases from J, the gap between germline ends came to 8 bases. The CDR3 is 11 amino acids. CDR3 protein: CAWTIGNTIYF. The CDR3 DNA follows: TGTGCCTGGACCATAGGCAACACCATATATTTT.

This clone has only a few counts. At one end the junction does not follow the germline gene, possibly because of a read error. The chain has TRBV2 and TRBJ2-7, with a possible D match to TRBD2 (6 bases). Looked up from germline, CDR1 is SNHLY and CDR2 is FYNNEI. The CDR3 has 10 residues. The CDR3 DNA reads TGTGCCAGCAGTGGGACTACGTTCGACTTC. Encoded protein: CASSGTTFDF.

This rearrangement joins TRBV9 to TRBJ1-5; D is uncertain. The CDR3 extends over 15 amino acids. Germline-derived CDR1 and CDR2 are SGDLS and YYNGEE. The V and J ends lost 4 bases and 2 bases respectively, with 13 bases between them. CDR3 DNA: TGTGCCAGCAGCCCCGGTCGGAGGGGCAATCAGCCCCAGCATTTT. This translates into CASSPGRRGNQPQHF. Combining the CDR3 with reference TRBV9 and TRBJ1-5 gives the whole variable domain DSGVTQTPKHLITATGQRVTLRCSPRSGDLSVYWYQQSLDQGLQFLIQYYNGEERAKGNILERFSAQQFPDLHSELNLSSLELGDSALYFCASSPGRRGNQPQHFGDGTRLSIL.

The chain joins TRBV7-8 to TRBJ1-2; no firm D call. The germline V gene encodes CDR1 SGHVS and CDR2 FQNEAQ. The CDR3 has 13 residues. Trimming left V 5 bases short and J 1 base short, with 8 bases between. The CDR3 loop reads CASSPGINYGYTF. Written as DNA, the CDR3 is TGTGCCAGCAGCCCAGGCATTAACTATGGCTACACCTTC. Together with reference TRBV7-8 and TRBJ1-2, the CDR3 gives the full variable domain: GAGVSQSPRYKVAKRGQDVALRCDPISGHVSLFWYQQALGQGPEFLTYFQNEAQLDKSGLPSDRFFAERPEGSVSTLKIQRTQQEDSAVYLCASSPGINYGYTFGSGTRLTVV.